This T cell receptor (beta chain) was documented in a study of T cells after yellow fever vaccination. The study, taken as a whole, reports: Just a small share of clonotypes turned up in the CD4 compartment as well as the CD8 compartment. At 95% to 98% for CD4 and 70% to 90% for CD8, most primary-vaccination clones showed up again after the booster.

TCRdb passed the 5' RACE reads through MiXCR, listing each CDR3 protein once. The sample shows about 320,000 distinct CDR3 sequences, about an eighth of them seen only once. The CDR3 has 14 residues. V gave up 3 bases and J gave up 0 bases, with 9 bases separating them. CDR1 is DFQATT, CDR2 SNEGSKA, per germline (reference sequence). This clonotype showed up many times. The antigen is not known. The TCR comes from a man aged 18-30 years who received the YFV17D yellow fever vaccine. The rearrangement links TRBV20-1 to TRBJ1-5, with no clear D. Source: CD4+ T cells sorted from PBMCs, taken 15 days after the yellow fever booster vaccination. CDR3 residues: CSASRGYSNQPQHF. CDR3 in DNA: TGCAGTGCTAGTCGGGGTTATAGCAATCAGCCCCAGCATTTT.